These 6 T cell receptor beta chains share one sample of origin, sequenced in a study of cytomegalovirus exposure and HLA in healthy donors. The table came from immunoSEQ multiplex PCR; TCRdb's copy has only in-frame clones and leaves some out. Here the sample spans under 200,000 clones, approximately 86% being singletons. The sequenced sample was PBMCs. The origin of the receptors is a woman younger than 35 in good health and CMV-seronegative.

The chain is built from TRBV11-3 and TRBJ2-3; TRBD2 matches 9 bases. This CDR3 spans 17 amino acids. Germline lookup yields CDR1 SGHNT and CDR2 YENEEA. V shed 3 bases and J 5 bases; nucleotides not matched to a gene: 12. CDR3 bases: TGTGCCAGCAGCTTTTTTGCCGGCGGGGGGGCAGGAGATACGCAGTATTTT. Encoded protein: CASSFFAGGGAGDTQYF.

The J gene is TRBJ1-2, the V gene TRBV7-2; 8 bases align to TRBD1. V was clipped by 2 bases and J by 4 bases; unmatched bases: 3. The CDR3 length is 14 residues. CDR1 and CDR2 (germline): SGHTA, FQGNSA. In DNA form, the CDR3 reads TGTGCCAGCAGCTTATCAGACAGGGGCTATGGCTACACCTTC. It translates to CASSLSDRGYGYTF.

The chain is built from TRBV7-2 and TRBJ2-7, with D perhaps matching TRBD2 (6 bases). Germline CDR1 reads SGHTA; CDR2 reads FQGNSA. Deletions cut 5 bases from V and 7 bases from J, with 12 bases between. CDR3 length equals 12 residues. CDR3 in amino acids: CASSSGGPEQYF. As DNA, the CDR3 is TGTGCCAGCAGCAGTGGAGGGCCTGAGCAGTACTTC.

J is TRBJ1-1 and V is TRBV27; D uncertain. Germline-derived CDR1 and CDR2 are MNHEY and SMNVEV (reference sequence). V lost 4 bases, J lost 3 bases, and 12 bases lay in between. The CDR3 sequence is 14 residues long. The CDR3 DNA reads TGTGCCAGCAGTTACGGCACAGTGGACACTGAAGCTTTCTTT. Its translation is CASSYGTVDTEAFF.

CDR3 residues: CASSYLYRDLRTEKLFF. As DNA, the CDR3 is TGTGCCAGCAGTTATCTCTACAGGGACCTGAGAACTGAAAAACTGTTTTTT. The genes are TRBV6-9 and TRBJ1-4; D might be TRBD1 (6 bases). V lost 2 bases and J lost 7, with 20 bases in between. CDR3 length equals 17 residues. Per the germline V gene, CDR1 is MNHGY and CDR2 is SVAAGI.

This chain links TRBV2 with TRBJ2-1, with 13 bases lining up with TRBD2. Germline CDR1 is SNHLY and CDR2 is FYNNEI. The CDR3 has 14 residues. With 5 bases clipped from V and 15 bases from J, the junction kept 10 bases outside the gene matches. CDR3 residues: CASSPLTSGGTLFF. The CDR3 nucleotides are TGTGCCAGCAGTCCACTGACTAGCGGGGGGACACTGTTCTTC.